This TCR beta chain was found in a study of blood T cell repertoires in COVID-19. Germline CDR1 SGHRS, CDR2 YFSETQ. The CDR3 runs 17 residues. Trimming removed 3 bases from V and 5 bases from J, with 23 bases in between. Seattle patients were enrolled while actively infected and followed longitudinally. Authors' analysis steps: Nucleated cell number was recorded as an estimate derived from reference gene primer amplification. Only in-frame clones appear in the TCRdb table, and some are missing; sequencing was by immunoSEQ multiplex PCR. V and J calls and clone size come straight from that table; D and trimming were deduced from the DNA. The profile shows around 470,000 clones, about 91% of them singletons.

Sequenced material: peripheral blood. The chain combines TRBV5-1 with TRBJ2-5; D is unresolved. This clonotype was obtained from a man aged 18 to 30 with COVID-19, enrolled during active disease. CDR3 in amino acids: CASSSRPITPGSETQYF. The CDR3 nucleotides are TGCGCCAGCAGCTCGCGTCCCATTACCCCAGGTTCCGAGACCCAGTACTTC.